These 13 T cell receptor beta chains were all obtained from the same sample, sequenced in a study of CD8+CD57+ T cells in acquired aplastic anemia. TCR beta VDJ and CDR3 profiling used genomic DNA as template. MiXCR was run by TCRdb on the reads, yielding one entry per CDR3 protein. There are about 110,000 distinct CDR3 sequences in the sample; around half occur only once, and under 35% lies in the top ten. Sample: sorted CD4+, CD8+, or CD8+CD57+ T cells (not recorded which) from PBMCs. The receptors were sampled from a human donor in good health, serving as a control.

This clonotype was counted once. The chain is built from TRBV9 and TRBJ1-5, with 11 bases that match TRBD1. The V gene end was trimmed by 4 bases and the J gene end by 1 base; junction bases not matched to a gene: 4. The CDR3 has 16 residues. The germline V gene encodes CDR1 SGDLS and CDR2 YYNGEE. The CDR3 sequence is CASSSGQGASNQPQHF. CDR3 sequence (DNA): TGTGCCAGCAGCTCAGGACAGGGGGCAAGCAATCAGCCCCAGCATTTT.

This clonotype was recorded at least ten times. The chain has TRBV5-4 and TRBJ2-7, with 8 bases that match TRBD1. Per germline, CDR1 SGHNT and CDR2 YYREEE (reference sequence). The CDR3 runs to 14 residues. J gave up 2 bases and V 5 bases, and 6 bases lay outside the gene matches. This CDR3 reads CASRRDRGPYEQYF. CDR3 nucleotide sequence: TGTGCCAGCAGGAGAGACAGGGGACCCTACGAGCAGTACTTC.

The CDR3 DNA is TGTGCCACCAGCAGAGATTCCGCCCAGGGGTATCAGCCCCAGCATTTT. This sequence encodes CATSRDSAQGYQPQHF. V is TRBV15 and J is TRBJ1-5; TRBD1 is a possible D gene (6 bases). The CDR3 has 16 residues. V lost 0 bases and J 5 bases, leaving 14 bases between the germline ends. Germline CDR1 reads LNHNV; CDR2 reads YYDKDF (reference sequence).

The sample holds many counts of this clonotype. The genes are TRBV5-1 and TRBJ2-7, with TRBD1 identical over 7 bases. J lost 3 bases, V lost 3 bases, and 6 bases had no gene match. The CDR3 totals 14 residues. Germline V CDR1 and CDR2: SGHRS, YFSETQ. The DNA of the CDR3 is TGCGCCAGCAGCTCGCCCGGACAGGACTACGAGCAGTACTTC. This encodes CASSSPGQDYEQYF. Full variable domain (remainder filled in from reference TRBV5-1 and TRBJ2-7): KAGVTQTPRYLIKTRGQQVTLSCSPISGHRSVSWYQQTPGQGLQFLFEYFSETQRNKGNFPGRFSGRQFSNSRSEMNVSTLELGDSALYLCASSSPGQDYEQYFGPGTRLTVT.

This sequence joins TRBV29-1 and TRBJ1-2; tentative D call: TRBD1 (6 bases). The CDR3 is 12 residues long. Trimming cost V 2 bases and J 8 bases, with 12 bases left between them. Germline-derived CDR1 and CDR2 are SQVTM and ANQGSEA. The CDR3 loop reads CSVETRGGGYTF. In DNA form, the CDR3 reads TGCAGCGTTGAAACCAGGGGTGGCGGCTACACCTTC.

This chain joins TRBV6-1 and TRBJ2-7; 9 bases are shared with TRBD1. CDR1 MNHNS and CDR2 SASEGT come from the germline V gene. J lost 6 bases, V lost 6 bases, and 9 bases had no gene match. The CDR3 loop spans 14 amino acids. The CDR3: CASSLGQGLIEQYF. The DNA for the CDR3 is TGTGCCAGCAGCCTGGGACAGGGTTTAATCGAGCAGTACTTC.

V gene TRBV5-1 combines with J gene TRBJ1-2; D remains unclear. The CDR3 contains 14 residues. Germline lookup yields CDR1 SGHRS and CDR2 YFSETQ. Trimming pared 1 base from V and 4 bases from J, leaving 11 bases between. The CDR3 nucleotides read TGCGCCAGCAGCTTGCGACTCGGGGTCTATGGCTACACCTTC. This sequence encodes CASSLRLGVYGYTF.

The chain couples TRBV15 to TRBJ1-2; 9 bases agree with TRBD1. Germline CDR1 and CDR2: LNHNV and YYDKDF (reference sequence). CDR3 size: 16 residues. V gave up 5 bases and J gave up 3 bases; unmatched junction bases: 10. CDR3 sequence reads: CATSRGGTGSHYGYTF. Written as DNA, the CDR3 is TGTGCCACCAGCCGAGGGGGGACAGGGTCTCACTATGGCTACACCTTC.

The CDR3 spells CASSLGQGVNNEQFF. The CDR3 DNA is TGTGCCAGCAGCTTAGGACAGGGCGTAAACAATGAGCAGTTCTTC. V usage is TRBV11-1 and J usage is TRBJ2-1; 7 nucleotides align to TRBD1. V lost 1 base to trimming and J lost 5 bases; unmatched junction nucleotides: 5. The CDR3 contains 15 residues. CDR1 and CDR2 (germline): SGHAT, FQDESV (reference sequence).

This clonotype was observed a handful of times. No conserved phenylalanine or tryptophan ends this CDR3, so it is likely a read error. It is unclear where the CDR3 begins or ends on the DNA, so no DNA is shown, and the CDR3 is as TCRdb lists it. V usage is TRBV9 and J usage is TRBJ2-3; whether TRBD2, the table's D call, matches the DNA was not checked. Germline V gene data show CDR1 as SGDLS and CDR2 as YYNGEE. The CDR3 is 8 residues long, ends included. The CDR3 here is CASRSLAG.

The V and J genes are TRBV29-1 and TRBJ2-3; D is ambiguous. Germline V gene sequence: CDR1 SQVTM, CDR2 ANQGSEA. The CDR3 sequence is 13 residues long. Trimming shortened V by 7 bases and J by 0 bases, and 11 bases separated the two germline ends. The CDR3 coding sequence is TGCAGCGCTAGTGGCGGTAGCACAGATACGCAGTATTTT. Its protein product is CSASGGSTDTQYF.

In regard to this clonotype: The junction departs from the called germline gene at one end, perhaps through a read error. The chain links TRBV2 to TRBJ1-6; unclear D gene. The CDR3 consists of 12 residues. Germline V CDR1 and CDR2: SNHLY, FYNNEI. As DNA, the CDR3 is TGTGCCAGCAGTCCTACCCCCGGTGCCCTCCACTTC. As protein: CASSPTPGALHF.

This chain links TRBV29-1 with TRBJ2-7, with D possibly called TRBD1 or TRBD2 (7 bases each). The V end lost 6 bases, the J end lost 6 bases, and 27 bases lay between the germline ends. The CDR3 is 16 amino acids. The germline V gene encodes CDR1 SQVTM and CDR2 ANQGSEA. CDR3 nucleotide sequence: TGCAGCGTCAACCAGGGGGGGCCCGTGGCTTCTTTCGAGCAGTACTTC. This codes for CSVNQGGPVASFEQYF.